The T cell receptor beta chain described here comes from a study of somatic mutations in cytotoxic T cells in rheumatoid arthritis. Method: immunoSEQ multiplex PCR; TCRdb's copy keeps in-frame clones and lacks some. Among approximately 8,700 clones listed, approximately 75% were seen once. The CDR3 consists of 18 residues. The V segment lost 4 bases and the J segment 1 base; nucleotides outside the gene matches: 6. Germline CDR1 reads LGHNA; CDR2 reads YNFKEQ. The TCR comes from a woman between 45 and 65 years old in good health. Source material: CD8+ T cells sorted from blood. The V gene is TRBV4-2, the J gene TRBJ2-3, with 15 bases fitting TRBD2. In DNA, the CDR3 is TGTGCCAGCAGCCTAGGACTAGCGGGGGGGCCGGGCACAGATACGCAGTATTTT. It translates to CASSLGLAGGPGTDTQYF.